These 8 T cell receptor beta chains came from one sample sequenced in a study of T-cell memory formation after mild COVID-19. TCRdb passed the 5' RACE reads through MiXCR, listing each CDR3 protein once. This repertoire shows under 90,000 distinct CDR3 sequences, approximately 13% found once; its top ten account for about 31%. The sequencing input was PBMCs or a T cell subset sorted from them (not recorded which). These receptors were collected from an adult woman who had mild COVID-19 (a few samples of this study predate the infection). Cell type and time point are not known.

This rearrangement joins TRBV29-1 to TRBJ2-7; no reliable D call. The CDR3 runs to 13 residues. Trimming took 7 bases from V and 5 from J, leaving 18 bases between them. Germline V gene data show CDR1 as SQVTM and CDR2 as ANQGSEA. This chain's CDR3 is CSGKIIGRDEQYF. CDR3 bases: TGCAGCGGTAAAATAATCGGACGGGACGAGCAGTACTTC.

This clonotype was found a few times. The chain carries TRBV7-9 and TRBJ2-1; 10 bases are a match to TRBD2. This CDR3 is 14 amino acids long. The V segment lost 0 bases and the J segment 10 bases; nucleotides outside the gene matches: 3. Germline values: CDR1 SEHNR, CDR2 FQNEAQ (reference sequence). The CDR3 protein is CASSLALAGYEQFF. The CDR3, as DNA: TGTGCCAGCAGCTTAGCACTAGCGGGATACGAGCAGTTCTTC. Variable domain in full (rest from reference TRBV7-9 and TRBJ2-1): DTGVSQNPRHKITKRGQNVTFRCDPISEHNRLYWYRQTLGQGPEFLTYFQNEAQLEKSRLLSDRFSAERPKGSFSTLEIQRTEQGDSAMYLCASSLALAGYEQFFGPGTRLTVL.

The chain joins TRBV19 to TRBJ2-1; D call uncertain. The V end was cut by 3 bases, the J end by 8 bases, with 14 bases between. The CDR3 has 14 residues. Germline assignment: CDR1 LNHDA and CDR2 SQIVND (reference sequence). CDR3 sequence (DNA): TGTGCCAGTAGTATCTTCGGTATTTCGGATGAGCAGTTCTTC. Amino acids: CASSIFGISDEQFF.

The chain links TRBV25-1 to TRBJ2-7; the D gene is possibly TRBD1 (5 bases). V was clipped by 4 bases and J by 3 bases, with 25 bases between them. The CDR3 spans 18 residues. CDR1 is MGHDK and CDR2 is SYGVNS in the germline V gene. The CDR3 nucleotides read TGTGCCAGCAGTGGAAAACAGGCCCTATCCGCCGCCAACTACGAGCAGTACTTC. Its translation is CASSGKQALSAANYEQYF.

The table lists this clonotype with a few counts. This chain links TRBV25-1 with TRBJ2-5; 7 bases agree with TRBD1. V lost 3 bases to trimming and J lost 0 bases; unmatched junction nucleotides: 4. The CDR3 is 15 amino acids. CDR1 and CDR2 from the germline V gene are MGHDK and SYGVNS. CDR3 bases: TGTGCCAGCAGTGAGGGACAGACGTACCAAGAGACCCAGTACTTC. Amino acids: CASSEGQTYQETQYF.

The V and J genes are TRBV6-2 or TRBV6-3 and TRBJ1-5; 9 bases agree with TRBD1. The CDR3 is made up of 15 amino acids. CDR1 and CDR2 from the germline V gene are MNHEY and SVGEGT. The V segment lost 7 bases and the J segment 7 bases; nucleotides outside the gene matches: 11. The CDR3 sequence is CASIEGWGTGQPQHF. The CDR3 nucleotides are TGTGCCAGCATCGAGGGCTGGGGGACAGGGCAGCCCCAGCATTTT.

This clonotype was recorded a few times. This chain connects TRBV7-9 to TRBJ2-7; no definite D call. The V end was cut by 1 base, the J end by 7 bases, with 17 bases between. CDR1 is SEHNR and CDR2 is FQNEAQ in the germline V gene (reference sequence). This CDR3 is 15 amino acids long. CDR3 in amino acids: CASSLGIAVSPEQYF. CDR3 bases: TGTGCCAGCAGCTTAGGGATCGCGGTATCGCCGGAGCAGTACTTC.

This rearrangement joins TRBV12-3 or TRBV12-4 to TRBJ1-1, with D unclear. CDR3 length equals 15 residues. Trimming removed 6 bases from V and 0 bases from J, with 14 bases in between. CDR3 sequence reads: CASSLMGGMNTEAFF. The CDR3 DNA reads TGTGCCAGCAGCCTAATGGGCGGAATGAACACTGAAGCTTTCTTT.